This is a list of T cell receptor beta chains from one sample in a study of graft-versus-host responses after intestinal transplantation. The repertoire was sequenced with immunoSEQ multiplex PCR; TCRdb's copy has only in-frame clones and lacks some. This table holds approximately 130,000 clones, more than 90% found once. Their antigen targets remain unknown. The source material was unstimulated CD4+ T cells sorted from spleen or lymph node cells, sampled before intestinal transplant. These receptors all stem from a human donor who received an intestinal transplant. The CDR3 runs from the conserved cysteine through the conserved F or W. Fields, in order: V gene, D gene, CDR3 length, J gene, clone size, CDR3 DNA, CDR3 protein. D genes are given only for firm matches. Clone size is stated in some rows and not others, as once, few, many or a class when expanded.

TRBV19	.	16	TRBJ2-3	.	TGTGCCAGTAGTATCCGGCTAGTTCAGGTCCCAGATACGCAGTATTTT	CASSIRLVQVPDTQYF
TRBV5-4	TRBD1	14	TRBJ2-5	.	TGTGCCAGCTTCGAAACAGGGGGCGTAGAGACCCAGTACTTC	CASFETGGVETQYF
TRBV10-2	.	14	TRBJ1-5	.	TGCGCCAGCAGTGAGTCAGAAATTAATCAGCCCCAGCATTTT	CASSESEINQPQHF
TRBV18	.	15	TRBJ1-5	once	TGTGCCAGCTCACCTGCCGGACACGGCAATCAGCCCCAGCATTTT	CASSPAGHGNQPQHF
TRBV5-3	.	12	TRBJ2-5	.	TGTGCCAGAAGCACGGCGGTAGAGACCCAGTACTTC	CARSTAVETQYF
TRBV11-2	TRBD2	16	TRBJ2-7	.	TGTGCCAGCAGCTTAGTCCCCCTAGCGGGGCCATCCGAGCAGTACTTC	CASSLVPLAGPSEQYF
TRBV7-6	.	12	TRBJ2-1	.	TGTGCCAGCAGCTATTCAGACAATGAGCAGTTCTTC	CASSYSDNEQFF
TRBV10-3	TRBD2	14	TRBJ2-1	.	TGTGCCATCAAAGCGGGGGGCACCTACAATGAGCAGTTCTTC	CAIKAGGTYNEQFF
TRBV5-6	.	12	TRBJ2-3	.	TGTGCCAGCAGCTTGGTTGTAGATACGCAGTATTTT	CASSLVVDTQYF
TRBV18	.	13	TRBJ1-5	.	TGTGCCAGCTCACCGGGGGAAGGTCAGCCCCAGCATTTT	CASSPGEGQPQHF
TRBV27	.	14	TRBJ1-1	.	TGTGCCAGCAGTTTCGAGGGTCTGAACACTGAAGCTTTCTTT	CASSFEGLNTEAFF
TRBV6-6	.	12	TRBJ2-7	.	TGTGCCAGCAAGGGGGATTCCTACGAGCAGTACTTC	CASKGDSYEQYF
TRBV11-2	TRBD1	16	TRBJ2-2	once	TGTGCCAGCAGCGCCCGGGACAGGGGCTACACCGGGGAGCTGTTTTTT	CASSARDRGYTGELFF
TRBV2	.	13	TRBJ1-3	.	TGTGCCAGCAGTGTAGGCCCAGGAAACACCATATATTTT	CASSVGPGNTIYF
TRBV6-1	.	13	TRBJ1-5	.	TGTGCCACCTTGGGGCAATTCGATCAGCCCCAGCATTTT	CATLGQFDQPQHF
TRBV5-4	TRBD1	15	TRBJ1-6	.	TGTGCCAGCAGCTTGGCGGACAGGGGGCAATCACCCCTCCACTTT	CASSLADRGQSPLHF
TRBV11-2	TRBD2	15	TRBJ2-1	.	TGTGCCAGCAGCTTAACTAGCGGGGGGGCAGATGAGCAGTTCTTC	CASSLTSGGADEQFF
TRBV19	.	13	TRBJ1-6	few	TGTGCCACCTCTAGGCAGGGAAATTCACCCCTCCACTTT	CATSRQGNSPLHF
TRBV18	.	13	TRBJ2-7	.	TGTGCCAGCTCACCACAAGGATCCTACGAGCAGTACTTC	CASSPQGSYEQYF
TRBV12-5	.	15	TRBJ2-3	.	TGTGCTAGTGGTTTGGGGTACGGAACCACAGATACGCAGTATTTT	CASGLGYGTTDTQYF
TRBV7-8	TRBD2	15	TRBJ2-1	.	TGTGCCAGCAGCTTAGATCGCGGGGGGGCTTATGAGCAGTTCTTC	CASSLDRGGAYEQFF
TRBV7-9	.	13	TRBJ1-2	.	TGTGCCAGCAGTCCTATCCGAGGTCTACGCTACACCTTC	CASSPIRGLRYTF
TRBV7-2	.	15	TRBJ2-3	.	TGTGCCAGCAGCCCTTCGGGACACAGCACAGATACGCAGTATTTT	CASSPSGHSTDTQYF
TRBV11-1	TRBD1	14	TRBJ2-7	.	TGTGCCAGCAGCTTAAGTTTGGACAAGGGGGCGAAGTACTTC	CASSLSLDKGAKYF
TRBV6-1	TRBD2	15	TRBJ2-3	.	TGTGCCAGCAGGGTACTAGCGGGGGTAAGAGATACGCAGTATTTT	CASRVLAGVRDTQYF
TRBV5-1	.	13	TRBJ2-5	.	TGCGCCAGCAGCCAGGAAGTAGCAGAGACCCAGTACTTC	CASSQEVAETQYF
TRBV5-6	.	16	TRBJ2-3	.	TGTGCCAGCAGCTTGGAGTCCGGGGTAATAACAGATACGCAGTATTTT	CASSLESGVITDTQYF
TRBV6-4	TRBD2	15	TRBJ2-1	few	TGTGCCAGCAGTGAAGTTGCTAGCGGGGGGAGTAGGCAGTTCTTC	CASSEVASGGSRQFF
TRBV2	.	11	TRBJ2-7	.	TGTGCCAGCAGCAACGCTGTCGAGCAGTACTTC	CASSNAVEQYF
TRBV19	.	13	TRBJ2-3	.	TGTGCCAGTAAGCCTGGACGCACAGATACGCAGTATTTT	CASKPGRTDTQYF
TRBV7-9	TRBD1	14	TRBJ2-7	.	TGTGCCAGCAGCCCGAGGACAGGGGCTGGGGAGCAGTACTTC	CASSPRTGAGEQYF
TRBV11-3	.	14	TRBJ2-1	.	TGTGCCAGCAGCTTAACCCGACTAGGGAGTGAGCAGTTCTTC	CASSLTRLGSEQFF
TRBV2	.	13	TRBJ1-1	.	TGTGCCAGCAGTGAAGAAACGAACACTGAAGCTTTCTTT	CASSEETNTEAFF
TRBV15	.	13	TRBJ2-7	.	TGTGCCACCAGCAGAGCCGGTACCTACGAGCAGTACTTC	CATSRAGTYEQYF
TRBV7-8	.	15	TRBJ2-3	.	TGTGCCAGCAGCCCCCCGGGAATAGGGACAGATACGCAGTATTTT	CASSPPGIGTDTQYF
TRBV10-3	.	17	TRBJ1-2	once	TGTGCCATCAGTGAGACAAGCCACGCAGTCAGGGGCCAGGGCTACACCTTC	CAISETSHAVRGQGYTF
TRBV2	TRBD1	15	TRBJ1-6	.	TGTGCCAGCACCGCCGACAGGGCCGGTAATTCACCCCTCCACTTT	CASTADRAGNSPLHF
TRBV7-6	.	16	TRBJ1-2	.	TGTGCCAGCAGTATTTCGAACAGGCAAGGTGGTGGTGGCTACACCTTC	CASSISNRQGGGGYTF
TRBV18	.	14	TRBJ2-3	.	TGTGCCAGCTCACCACAGCCTAGCACAGATACGCAGTATTTT	CASSPQPSTDTQYF
TRBV11-2	.	13	TRBJ2-2	.	TGTGCCAGCAGCTCTGACAGTACCGGGGAGCTGTTTTTT	CASSSDSTGELFF
TRBV4-2	.	16	TRBJ1-1	few	TGTGCCAGCAGCCAAGACATCTCCAGGGGCGCATTTCAAGCTTTCTTT	CASSQDISRGAFQAFF
TRBV6-1	TRBD2	16	TRBJ2-3	.	TGTGCCAGCAGTGGGGGACTAGCGGGGGGGCTGGGTACGCAGTATTTT	CASSGGLAGGLGTQYF
TRBV4-1	.	14	TRBJ1-6	.	TGCGCCAGCAGCCAAGATACCGACGTCGATCCCCTCCACTTT	CASSQDTDVDPLHF
TRBV7-3	.	13	TRBJ2-1	.	TGTGCCAGCAGCCGAGAACCGGGACGTCATGTGTTCTTC	CASSREPGRHVFF
TRBV9	TRBD1	16	TRBJ1-3	.	TGTGCCAGCAGCGTAGAGACAGGGACGGCTGGAAACACCATATATTTT	CASSVETGTAGNTIYF
TRBV7-8	TRBD2	14	TRBJ2-2	.	TGTGCCAGCAGCTTACAAGGGGAGGGCGGGGAGCTGTTTTTT	CASSLQGEGGELFF
TRBV19	.	15	TRBJ1-4	once	TGTGCCAGTAGTACATCCCCCCTCACTAATGAAAAACTGTTTTTT	CASSTSPLTNEKLFF
TRBV11-3	.	16	TRBJ1-3	.	TGTGCCAGCAGCTTGGAATCAGCGTACTCTGGAAACACCATATATTTT	CASSLESAYSGNTIYF
TRBV6-5	.	14	TRBJ1-2	.	TGTGCCAGCAGTGTAGTCCAGGGACTCTATGGCTACACCTTC	CASSVVQGLYGYTF
TRBV2	.	13	TRBJ2-1	.	TGTGCCAGCAGTGGGGACAATTACAATGAGCAGTTCTTC	CASSGDNYNEQFF
TRBV15	.	14	TRBJ1-2	.	TGTGCCACCAGCACCTCGTTGGGGGCTCGGGGCTACACCTTC	CATSTSLGARGYTF
TRBV6-1	TRBD1	13	TRBJ1-5	.	TGTGCCAGCCAGGGGGCAGGCAATCAGCCCCAGCATTTT	CASQGAGNQPQHF
TRBV29-1	TRBD1	18	TRBJ1-1	.	TGCAGCGCAGCCGGGACAGGGGGTGTTTCGGGGGTAAGCACTGAAGCTTTCTTT	CSAAGTGGVSGVSTEAFF
TRBV7-9	.	15	TRBJ1-1	.	TGTGCCAGCAGCTTAGTCCCCCGGGACGCCACTGAAGCTTTCTTT	CASSLVPRDATEAFF
TRBV5-4	.	11	TRBJ1-2	few	TGTGCCAGCAGCCTGGAGGTGGGCTACACCTTC	CASSLEVGYTF